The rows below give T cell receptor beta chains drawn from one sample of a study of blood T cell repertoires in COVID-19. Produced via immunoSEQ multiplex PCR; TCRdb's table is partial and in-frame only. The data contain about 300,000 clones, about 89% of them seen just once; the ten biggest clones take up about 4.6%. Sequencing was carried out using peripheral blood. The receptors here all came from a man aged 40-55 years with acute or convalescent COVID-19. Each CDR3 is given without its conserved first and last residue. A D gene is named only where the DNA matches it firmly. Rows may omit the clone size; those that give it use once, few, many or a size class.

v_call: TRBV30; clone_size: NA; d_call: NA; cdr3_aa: AWSAGGGLVQPQH
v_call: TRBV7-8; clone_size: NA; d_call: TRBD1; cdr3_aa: ASSSDRPSNQPQH
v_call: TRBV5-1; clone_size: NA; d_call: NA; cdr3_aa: ASTRASFRTSEQY
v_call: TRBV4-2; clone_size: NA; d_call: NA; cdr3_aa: ASSHGGEELF
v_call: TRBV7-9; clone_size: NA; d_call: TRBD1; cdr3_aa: ASSLAGGQGPGYT
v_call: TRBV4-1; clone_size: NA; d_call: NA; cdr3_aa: ASSQDSPGLPYGYT
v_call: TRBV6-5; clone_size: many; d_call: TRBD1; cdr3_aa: ASSYDTGTAGELF
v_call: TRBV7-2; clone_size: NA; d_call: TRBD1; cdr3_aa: ASSYRGGNGYT
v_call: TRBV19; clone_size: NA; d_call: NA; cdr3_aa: ASRPRDRQYEQY
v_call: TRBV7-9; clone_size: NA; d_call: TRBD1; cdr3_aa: ASSRGQGISYEQY
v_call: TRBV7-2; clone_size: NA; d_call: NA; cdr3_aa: ASSLWRDTEAF
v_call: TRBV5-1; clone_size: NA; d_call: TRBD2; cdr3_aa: ASHRGASGSGELF
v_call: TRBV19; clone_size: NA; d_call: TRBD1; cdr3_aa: ASSIGTATPYEQY
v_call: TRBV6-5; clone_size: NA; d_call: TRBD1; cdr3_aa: ASSYLAGTGRDGYT
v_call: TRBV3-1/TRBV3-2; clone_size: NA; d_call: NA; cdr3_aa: ASSRPGGSMDQY
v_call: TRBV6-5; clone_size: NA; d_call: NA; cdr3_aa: ASSLGTPTNYGYT
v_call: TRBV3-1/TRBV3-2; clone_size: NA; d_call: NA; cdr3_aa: ASSQDSALSNEQF
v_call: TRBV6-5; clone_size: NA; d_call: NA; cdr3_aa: ASSRRTEGHEQF
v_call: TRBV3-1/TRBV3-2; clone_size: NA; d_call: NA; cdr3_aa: ASSQDARANGYT
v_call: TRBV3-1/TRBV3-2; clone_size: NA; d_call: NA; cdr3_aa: ASSQEDTGPWDGYT
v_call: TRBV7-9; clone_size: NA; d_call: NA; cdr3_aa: ASSLGQGPNSPLH
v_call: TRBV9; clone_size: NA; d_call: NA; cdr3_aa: ASSAGGDNYGYT
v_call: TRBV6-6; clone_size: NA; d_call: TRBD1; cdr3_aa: ASSDTGVGPEQY
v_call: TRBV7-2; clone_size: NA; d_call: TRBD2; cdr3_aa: ASSAGGADTQY
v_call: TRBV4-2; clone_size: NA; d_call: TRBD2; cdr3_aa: ASSQDYGTSGNYEQY
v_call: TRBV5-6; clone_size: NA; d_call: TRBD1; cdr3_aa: ASSRDRGSWTEAF
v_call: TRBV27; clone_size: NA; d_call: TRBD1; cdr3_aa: ASSKGQGGNSPLH
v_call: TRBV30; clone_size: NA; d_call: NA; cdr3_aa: AWSVGEIFH